A selection of T cell receptor beta chains follows, all from one sample in a study of blood T cell repertoires in COVID-19. The method was immunoSEQ multiplex PCR; TCRdb's version includes in-frame clones alone and lacks a portion of them. Of about 190,000 clones detected, approximately 91% appear once; the ten largest clones hold around 1.1%. The sequenced sample was peripheral blood. The receptor source for this set is a man between 25 and 39 years old with acute or convalescent COVID-19. The CDR3 runs from the conserved cysteine through the conserved F or W. Fields, in order: V gene, J gene, CDR3 protein.

>TRBV21-1|TRBJ2-1
CASTTTGVLPFF
>TRBV7-2|TRBJ2-7
CASSLGQVGEQYF
>TRBV27|TRBJ1-5
CASSLDRGSNQPQHF
>TRBV28|TRBJ1-6
CASNIPGSYSPLHF
>TRBV10-3|TRBJ2-7
CAISDGGMSGYEQYF
>TRBV12-5|TRBJ2-3
CASGLPGRGTDTQYF
>TRBV28|TRBJ1-4
CASSPGGAATNEKLFF
>TRBV24-1|TRBJ2-5
CATSDPQRLDQETQYF
>TRBV5-1|TRBJ2-3
CASRGTGGATDTQYF
>TRBV15|TRBJ1-1
CATSRGTGGSSTGGAFF
>TRBV4-2|TRBJ2-1
CASSQGARVSYNEQFF
>TRBV6-6|TRBJ1-3
CASSYSAGGAGNTIYF
>TRBV19|TRBJ2-3
CASRPERYTDTQYF
>TRBV7-9|TRBJ1-5
CASSVTGDNQPQHF
>TRBV20-1|TRBJ2-7
CSASLARDYEQYF
>TRBV7-9|TRBJ2-5
CASSTSGRGETQYF
>TRBV5-4|TRBJ2-5
CASSFVAAQETQYF
>TRBV5-1|TRBJ1-1
CASRTGGAEAFF
>TRBV7-9|TRBJ2-1
CASSVDRGLYEQFF
>TRBV10-3|TRBJ1-6
CAISVTGNNSPLHF
>TRBV5-1|TRBJ1-4
CASSLDRGWGKLFF
>TRBV18|TRBJ1-1
CASSPPGGIRTEAFF
>TRBV7-3|TRBJ2-1
CASSFAEGEQFF
>TRBV2|TRBJ2-5
CASSDASVASGWRMKETQYF
>TRBV9|TRBJ2-1
CASSGQTGGVEQFF
>TRBV5-1|TRBJ1-3
CASRAYTGIGGNTIYF
>TRBV9|TRBJ1-2
CASSGGKPRQGKDGYTF
>TRBV7-9|TRBJ2-2
CASDPQTSGTNTGELFF
>TRBV5-4|TRBJ2-1
CASSLGSGGYNEQFF
>TRBV30|TRBJ2-5
CAWILAGGPLQTQYF
>TRBV29-1|TRBJ2-1
CSVVSLAGGSYNEQFF
>TRBV7-9|TRBJ1-2
CASSAGTANYGYTF
>TRBV28|TRBJ2-1
CASTLLDRGINEQFF
>TRBV11-3|TRBJ2-1
CASSLQGEYNEQFF
>TRBV4-1|TRBJ2-7
CASSQETRSSYEQYF
>TRBV5-1|TRBJ2-1
CASSLPSGGAGNEQFF
>TRBV27|TRBJ1-2
CASSSLTGHYTF
>TRBV14|TRBJ1-1
CASSQRGNTEAFF
>TRBV28|TRBJ1-6
CASSPLTYTRNSPLHF
>TRBV18|TRBJ1-2
CASSPGPYGYTF
>TRBV18|TRBJ1-1
CASSNGREAFF
>TRBV5-1|TRBJ2-2
CAGRLAPNTGELFF
>TRBV6-5|TRBJ1-2
CATTGLANYGYTF
>TRBV5-1|TRBJ2-1
CASSGTRQGPYSNEQFF
>TRBV15|TRBJ2-2
CATSGILAGTSGGELFF
>TRBV6-5|TRBJ2-2
CASSYSTALVTGELFF
>TRBV19|TRBJ2-1
CASKEGADNEQFF
>TRBV10-3|TRBJ2-5
CAISAGLAGVETQYF
>TRBV28|TRBJ1-1
CAANRERNTEAFF
>TRBV30|TRBJ2-1
CAWRAGTGEGRSYNEQFF
>TRBV11-2|TRBJ2-7
CASSSRRSYEQYF
>TRBV9|TRBJ2-1
CASSVMTGSRNEQFF
>TRBV11-2|TRBJ1-4
CASSLDRGNEKLFF
>TRBV11-3|TRBJ2-2
CASSLTVGELFF
>TRBV5-1|TRBJ2-7
CASSYGLAGYSYEQYF
>TRBV19|TRBJ2-1
CASSIQAKSSYNEQFF
>TRBV30|TRBJ2-3
CAWSILLSDTQYF
>TRBV20-1|TRBJ2-7
CSASGGRASITYEQYF
>TRBV11-2|TRBJ2-5
CASSPWRWEPQYF